This T cell receptor (beta chain) was recorded in a study of blood T cells in healthy people across ages (dated by TCRdb to between 2015 and 2016). With regard to the full study: In model experiments, roughly one uniquely barcoded TCR beta cDNA molecule per two T cells was captured by template switching. Using deep sequencing normalized with unique cDNA molecular identifiers, the study measured how TCR beta repertoire diversity changes with age. Four age groups were formed from the donors: young (average roughly 15 years), middle-aged (approximately 40), aged (around 68) and long-lived (about 80). To avoid experimental bias, donors of different ages were distributed randomly across sequencing lanes. The study analyzed two additional independent replicas of 1 million unique cDNA reads from the same blood draw for two donors, one aged 18 to 30 and one aged 80 or older. Broader findings and caveats from the paper: As age increased, observed TCR beta diversity per million T cells dropped in a roughly linear way, and a significant reduction was already evident by age around 41. The percentage of naive T cells measured by flow cytometry correlated strongly with observed TCR beta diversity. Estimates of total diversity based on one million sequenced T cells were regarded as lower bounds and as underestimates. Compared with the aged group, the long-lived group had more naive CD4+ T cells, fewer expanded clones and increased TCR diversity, a pattern suggesting age selection. Donor CMV infection status was unknown, potentially confounding age-related changes in expanded clonotypes. Conclusive comparison of naive and antigen-experienced compartments was prevented by the profiling of bulk unsorted PBMCs.

About this clonotype: Its cognate antigen has yet to be identified. No base qualities exist here, and no much larger clone lies one base off it.

Library creation used 5' RACE. This sample was sequenced with an Illumina HiSeq 2500. A second roughly 7 to 11 cycle PCR used a sample-barcoded 5' primer and a J-beta primer mix. A unique molecular identifier was introduced onto each TCR beta cDNA molecule by a template-switch 5' adaptor carrying 12 random nucleotides. Each sample yielded at least 2.5 million CDR3-containing paired-end reads. All of the RNA was converted into first-strand cDNA using the Mint cDNA synthesis kit, with a TRBC-specific oligonucleotide serving as the primer. Following uracil-DNA glycosylase treatment, all cDNA underwent a first 18-cycle PCR with the universal primers M1SS and BC2_uni_R. Per the authors' processing: For normalization, 1 million high-quality reads, each with a distinct molecular identifier, were randomly selected from each sample. Instead of being binned into consensus sequences, reads that shared molecular identifiers were thrown out. MiTCR, with a Q25 quality threshold and the strictest error-elimination algorithm, was used for CDR3 identification, clonotype clustering and error correction. Lower-bound total TCR beta diversity was estimated with a nonparametric unseen species model using Euler transformation. TCRdb reworked the public reads: Q25 trimming with fastp, MiXCR clone assembly, productive beta chains retained. Entries are consolidated by CDR3 protein sequence, retaining the most common genes and DNA. None of the V and J calls come from the authors' own analysis; TCRdb made them. In all, the sample holds about 1.8 million distinct CDR3 sequences, and around 48% of those were seen once. The ten most abundant clones make up approximately 2% of the sample.

The donors were roughly 39 Caucasian individuals from Russia, aged roughly 6 to 100 years, who were systemically healthy. Ten milliliters of peripheral blood were drawn from each donor into EDTA-treated Vacutainer tubes. Ficoll-Paque density-gradient centrifugation was used to isolate PBMCs, with at least 7 million obtained per sample. Total RNA was extracted from PBMCs with Trizol reagent, with at least 6 micrograms obtained per sample. The percentages of naive CD45RAhigh/CD27high T cells were determined by flow cytometry on a PBMC aliquot from every donor. The sequence was collected from a woman in her thirties or forties in good health. Sample: blood.

CDR3 sequence: CASSYGLGEAAQYF. In nucleotides, the sequence is TGTGCCAGCAGCTATGGACTGGGGGAAGCGGCCCAGTACTTC. The sequence is built from TRBV7-2 and TRBJ2-5; the D region is possibly TRBD1 or TRBD2, each matching across 5 bases. The germline V gene provides CDR1 SGHTA and CDR2 FQGNSA. Taken from cysteine to phenylalanine, the CDR3 has 14 residues. The sequence is cut down to CDR3 DNA, 42 bases in frame from base 1. V is cut by 4 bases and J by 9 bases, and the space between the germline ends is 18 bases.